This entry lists 14 T cell receptor beta chains sequenced from one sample in a study of radiation and T cells in renal cell carcinoma. As to time point: blood 4 weeks post-SBRT, at nephrectomy. The treatment denotes: 15 Gy SBRT to primary tumor, nephrectomy 4 weeks later. The method was immunoSEQ multiplex PCR; TCRdb's version includes in-frame clones alone and lacks a portion of them. The sample lists roughly 170,000 clones, about 87% seen once, with over 9% in the top ten. This specimen was blood, taken from a patient whose treatment included radiotherapy and nephrectomy. The receptors originated from a woman in her 50s with renal cell carcinoma.

This clone was seen a single time. The chain is built from TRBV6-1 and TRBJ2-7; D is ambiguous. The CDR3 contains 11 residues. V lost 5 bases and J 9 bases, leaving 11 bases between the germline ends. Looked up from germline, CDR1 is MNHNS and CDR2 is SASEGT. The CDR3 DNA sequence: TGTGCCAGCAGTATAGGACGGACGCAGTACTTC. Translating it yields CASSIGRTQYF.

This clone has a single count. V usage is TRBV5-6 and J usage is TRBJ2-2; D possibly uses TRBD1 or TRBD2 (5 bases each). The CDR3 contains 16 residues. Germline values: CDR1 SGHDT, CDR2 YYEEEE. Trimming shortened V by 1 base and J by 4 bases, and 14 bases separated the two germline ends. The CDR3 DNA sequence: TGTGCCAGCAGCTTGAGGCACCACGGGGCCACCGGGGAGCTGTTTTTT. Translated: CASSLRHHGATGELFF.

This chain connects TRBV12-5 to TRBJ1-5; a possible D gene is TRBD1 (5 bases). There are 12 residues in the CDR3. Trimming shortened V by 4 bases and J by 14 bases, and 15 bases separated the two germline ends. Germline V lookup: CDR1 LGHNT, CDR2 FRNRAP. This CDR3 is CASGSAPGPKHF. The CDR3 coding sequence is TGTGCTAGTGGTTCGGCACCGGGACCCAAGCATTTT.

This chain connects TRBV12-5 to TRBJ1-5, with TRBD1 matching 9 bases. The CDR3 consists of 15 residues. Per germline, CDR1 LGHNT and CDR2 FRNRAP. The junction had 9 bases not matched to a gene; V was cut back by 6 bases and J by 6 bases. The CDR3 sequence is CASGLRQGGGQPQHF. For the CDR3, the DNA is TGTGCTAGTGGACTTCGACAGGGGGGAGGTCAGCCCCAGCATTTT.

Comment on this clone: Other DNA sequences in the same sample also yield this CDR3. J is TRBJ1-2 and V is TRBV7-2; 7 positions match TRBD1. Germline assignment: CDR1 SGHTA and CDR2 FQGNSA. Trimming removed 5 bases from V and 8 bases from J; junction bases left unmatched: 5. The CDR3 has 12 amino acids. CDR3 nucleotides: TGTGCCAGCAGCCCCACAGGGGACGGCTACACCTTC. Its translation is CASSPTGDGYTF.

The chain combines TRBV5-1 with TRBJ1-6; D might be TRBD1 (5 bases). The V end was cut by 4 bases, the J end by 8 bases, with 13 bases between. The germline V gene encodes CDR1 SGHRS and CDR2 YFSETQ. The CDR3 is made up of 14 amino acids. This chain's CDR3 is CASSTAGYDSPLHF. DNA of the CDR3: TGCGCCAGCAGCACGGCAGGGTATGATTCACCCCTCCACTTT.

The chain recombines TRBV5-8 with TRBJ2-5; D unclear. The CDR3 consists of 14 residues. V dropped 1 base and J dropped 1 base, with 8 bases sitting between them. CDR1 SGHTS and CDR2 YDEGEE come from the germline V gene. The DNA of the CDR3 is TGTGCCAGCAGCTTGTGGGCAGCCCAAGAGACCCAGTACTTC. Its protein product is CASSLWAAQETQYF.

J is TRBJ2-1 and V is TRBV5-4; D is unresolved. Germline CDR1 is SGHNT and CDR2 is YYREEE (reference sequence). This CDR3 comprises 15 residues. Trimming cost V 0 bases and J 0 bases, with 7 bases left between them. The CDR3 region has the DNA TGTGCCAGCAGCTTGGTGGCGTACTCCTACAATGAGCAGTTCTTC. Amino acids: CASSLVAYSYNEQFF.

This clone was seen once. The chain links TRBV18 to TRBJ1-1, with D possibly matching TRBD1 (6 bases). The CDR3 totals 16 residues. Germline V lookup: CDR1 KGHSH, CDR2 LQKENI. V was pared by 6 bases and J by 0 bases, with 17 bases between. The CDR3 coding sequence is TGTGCCAGCTCCCTCGACAGGTTTTCCATGAACACTGAAGCTTTCTTT. It specifies CASSLDRFSMNTEAFF.

This chain links TRBV6-4 with TRBJ2-2, with D uncertain. The CDR3 has 14 residues. V was cut by 0 bases and J by 5 bases, with 7 bases left in between. Per the germline V gene, CDR1 is MRHNA and CDR2 is SNTAGT. The CDR3: CASSDSFETGELFF. CDR3 bases: TGTGCCAGCAGTGACTCTTTTGAGACCGGGGAGCTGTTTTTT.

The genes are TRBV6-5 and TRBJ1-4; D ambiguous. The CDR3 has 14 amino acids. CDR1 MNHEY and CDR2 SVGAGI come from the germline V gene. Trimming stripped 7 bases from V and 11 bases from J, with 20 bases between. The CDR3 DNA is TGTGCCAGCACCTCTCCGGGGTCCTTAAGGAAACTGTTTTTT. Encoded protein: CASTSPGSLRKLFF.

This clone turned up a few times. The rearrangement joins TRBV7-9 to TRBJ1-1, with a tentative D call TRBD1 (6 bases). Per germline, CDR1 SEHNR and CDR2 FQNEAQ (reference sequence). The CDR3 is 12 amino acids. Trimming left V 5 bases short and J 9 bases short, with 13 bases between. CDR3 region: CASSRTVEKAFF. The CDR3, as DNA: TGTGCCAGCAGCCGGACAGTTGAGAAAGCTTTCTTT.

The chain joins TRBV5-1 to TRBJ2-3; D might be TRBD2 (5 bases). V lost 5 bases and J 2 bases, leaving 12 bases between the germline ends. The CDR3 runs 14 residues. Per the germline V gene, CDR1 is SGHRS and CDR2 is YFSETQ. The CDR3 DNA sequence: TGCGCCAGCAGACCGGGGATCTACACAGATACGCAGTATTTT. Amino acids: CASRPGIYTDTQYF.

CDR3 coding DNA: TGCAGCGTTGGTCTGGCGGCAGAAGCTTTCTTT. This encodes CSVGLAAEAFF. This sequence joins TRBV29-1 and TRBJ1-1; the D is unclear. Germline V gives CDR1 SQVTM, CDR2 ANQGSEA. The CDR3 runs 11 residues. V lost 4 bases and J lost 8, with 11 bases in between.